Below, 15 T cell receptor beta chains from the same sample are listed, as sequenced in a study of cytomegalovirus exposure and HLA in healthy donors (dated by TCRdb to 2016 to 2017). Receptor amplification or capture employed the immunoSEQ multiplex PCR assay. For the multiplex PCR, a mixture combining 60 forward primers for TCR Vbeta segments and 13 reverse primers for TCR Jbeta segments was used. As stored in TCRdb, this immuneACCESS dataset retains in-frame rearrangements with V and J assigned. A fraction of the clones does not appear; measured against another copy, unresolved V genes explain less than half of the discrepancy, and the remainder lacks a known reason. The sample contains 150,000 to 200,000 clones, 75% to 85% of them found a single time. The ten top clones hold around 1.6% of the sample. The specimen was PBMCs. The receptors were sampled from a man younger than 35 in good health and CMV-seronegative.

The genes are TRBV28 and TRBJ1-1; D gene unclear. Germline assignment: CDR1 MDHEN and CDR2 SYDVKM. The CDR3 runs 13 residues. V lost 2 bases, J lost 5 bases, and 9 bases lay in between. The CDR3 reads CASSLAGGTEAFF. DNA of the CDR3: TGTGCCAGCAGTTTAGCTGGAGGAACTGAAGCTTTCTTT.

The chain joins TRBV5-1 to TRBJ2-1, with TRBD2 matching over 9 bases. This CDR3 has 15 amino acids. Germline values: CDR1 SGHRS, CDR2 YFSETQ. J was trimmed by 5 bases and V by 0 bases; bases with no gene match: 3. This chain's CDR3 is CASSLEAGGHNEQFF. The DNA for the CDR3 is TGCGCCAGCAGCTTGGAGGCGGGGGGGCACAATGAGCAGTTCTTC.

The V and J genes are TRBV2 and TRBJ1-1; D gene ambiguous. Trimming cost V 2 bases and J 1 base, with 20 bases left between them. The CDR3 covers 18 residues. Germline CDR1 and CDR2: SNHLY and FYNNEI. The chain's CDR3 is CASSETPDRESPNTEAFF. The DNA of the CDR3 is TGTGCCAGCAGTGAAACTCCCGATCGAGAGAGTCCGAACACTGAAGCTTTCTTT.

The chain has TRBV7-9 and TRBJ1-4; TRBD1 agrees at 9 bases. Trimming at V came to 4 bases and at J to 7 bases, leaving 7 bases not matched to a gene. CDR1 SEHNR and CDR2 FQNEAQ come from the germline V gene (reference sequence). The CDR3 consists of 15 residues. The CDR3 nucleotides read TGTGCCAGCAGCTACCGGGACAGGGCTTTTGAAAAACTGTTTTTT. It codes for CASSYRDRAFEKLFF. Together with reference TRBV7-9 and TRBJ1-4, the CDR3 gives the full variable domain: DTGVSQNPRHKITKRGQNVTFRCDPISEHNRLYWYRQTLGQGPEFLTYFQNEAQLEKSRLLSDRFSAERPKGSFSTLEIQRTEQGDSAMYLCASSYRDRAFEKLFFGSGTQLSVL.

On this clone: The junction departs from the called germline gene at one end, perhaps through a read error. In DNA, the CDR3 is TGCAGTGCTAGAGTAACAGGCTGGGCGTTTTTC. It is translated as CSARVTGWAFF. The chain carries TRBV20-1 and TRBJ2-7, with a possible D match to TRBD1 (5 bases). Germline CDR1 DFQATT, CDR2 SNEGSKA (reference sequence). This CDR3 has 11 residues.

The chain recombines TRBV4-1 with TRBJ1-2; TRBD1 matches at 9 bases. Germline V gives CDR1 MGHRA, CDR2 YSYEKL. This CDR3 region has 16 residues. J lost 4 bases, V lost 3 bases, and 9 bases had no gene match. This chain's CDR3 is CASSQDTGGFGYGYTF. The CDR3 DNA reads TGCGCCAGCAGCCAGGACACAGGGGGCTTTGGCTATGGCTACACCTTC.

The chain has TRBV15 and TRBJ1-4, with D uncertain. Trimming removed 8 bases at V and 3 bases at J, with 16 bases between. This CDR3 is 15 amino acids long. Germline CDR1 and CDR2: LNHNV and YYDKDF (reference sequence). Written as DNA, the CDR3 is TGTGCCACCCAACCCTTGAATGGGCCTAATGAAAAACTGTTTTTT. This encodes CATQPLNGPNEKLFF.

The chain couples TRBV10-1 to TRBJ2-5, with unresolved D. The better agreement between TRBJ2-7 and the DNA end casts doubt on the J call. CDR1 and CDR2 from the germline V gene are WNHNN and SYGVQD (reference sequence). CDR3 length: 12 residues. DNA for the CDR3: TGCGCCAGCAGCGTCAACTCCTACGAGCAGTACTTC. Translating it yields CASSVNSYEQYF.

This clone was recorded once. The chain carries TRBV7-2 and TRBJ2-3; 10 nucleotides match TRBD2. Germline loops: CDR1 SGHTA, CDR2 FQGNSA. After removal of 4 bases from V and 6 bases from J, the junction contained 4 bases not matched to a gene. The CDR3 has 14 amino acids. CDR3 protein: CASSSSGRGDTQYF. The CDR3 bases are TGTGCCAGCAGCTCAAGCGGGAGGGGGGATACGCAGTATTTT.

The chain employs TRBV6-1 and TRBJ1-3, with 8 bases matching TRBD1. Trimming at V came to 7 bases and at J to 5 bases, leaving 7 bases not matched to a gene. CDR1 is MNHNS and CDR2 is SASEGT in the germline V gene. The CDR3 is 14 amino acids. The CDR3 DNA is TGTGCCAGCACCACCGGACAGGGAAGAAACACCATATATTTT. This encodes CASTTGQGRNTIYF.

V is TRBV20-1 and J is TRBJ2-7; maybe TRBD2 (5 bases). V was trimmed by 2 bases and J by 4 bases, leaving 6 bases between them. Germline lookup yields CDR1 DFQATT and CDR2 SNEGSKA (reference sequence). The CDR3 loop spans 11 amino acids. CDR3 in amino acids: CSARLAYEQYF. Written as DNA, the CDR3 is TGCAGTGCTAGACTAGCTTACGAGCAGTACTTC.

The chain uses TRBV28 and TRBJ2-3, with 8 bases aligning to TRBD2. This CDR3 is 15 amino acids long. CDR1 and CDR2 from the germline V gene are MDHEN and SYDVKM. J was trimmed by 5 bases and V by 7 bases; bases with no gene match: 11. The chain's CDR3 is CASNPAGVGGDTQYF. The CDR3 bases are TGTGCCAGCAACCCAGCGGGAGTGGGGGGAGATACGCAGTATTTT. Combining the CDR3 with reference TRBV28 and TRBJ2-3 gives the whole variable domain DVKVTQSSRYLVKRTGEKVFLECVQDMDHENMFWYRQDPGLGLRLIYFSYDVKMKEKGDIPEGYSVSREKKERFSLILESASTNQTSMYLCASNPAGVGGDTQYFGPGTRLTVL.

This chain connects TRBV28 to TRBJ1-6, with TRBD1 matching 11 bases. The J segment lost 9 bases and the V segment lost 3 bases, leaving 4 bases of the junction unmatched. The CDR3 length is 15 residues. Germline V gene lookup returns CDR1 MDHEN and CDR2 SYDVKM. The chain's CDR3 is CASSFGDRGFSPLHF. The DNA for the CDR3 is TGTGCCAGCAGTTTTGGGGACAGGGGGTTTTCACCCCTCCACTTT.

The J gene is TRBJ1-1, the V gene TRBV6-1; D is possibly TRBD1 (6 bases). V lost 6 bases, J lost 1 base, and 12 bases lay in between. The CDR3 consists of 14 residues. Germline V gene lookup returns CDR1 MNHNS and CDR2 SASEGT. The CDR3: CASRIQGSNTEAFF. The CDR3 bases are TGTGCCAGCAGGATACAGGGATCGAACACTGAAGCTTTCTTT.

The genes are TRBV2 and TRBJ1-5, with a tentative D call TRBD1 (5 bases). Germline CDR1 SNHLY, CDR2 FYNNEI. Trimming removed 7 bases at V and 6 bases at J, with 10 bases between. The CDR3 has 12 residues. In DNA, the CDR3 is TGTGCCAGCATGGGGGAGGTTCAGCCCCAGCATTTT. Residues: CASMGEVQPQHF.